This T cell receptor beta chain was sequenced during a study of blood T cell repertoires in COVID-19. Study in general: COVID-19 samples, acute and convalescent, were from the United States, Italy and Spain. Sources were T cells, B-cell-depleted T cells, or PBMCs; the material itself was cDNA or gDNA.

This CDR3 has 16 amino acids. V lost 1 base, J lost 4 bases, and 6 bases stayed unmatched. CDR1 and CDR2 from the germline V gene are SGHDT and YYEEEE. Seattle-derived patients entered the study during active infection and were followed longitudinally. Data came from immunoSEQ multiplex PCR; TCRdb stores just in-frame clones and leaves some out. The sample has over 80,000 clones; 74% are singletons. J is TRBJ2-1 and V is TRBV5-6; TRBD2 matches at 9 bases. Sequencing input: peripheral blood. The clonotype originates from a man aged 65 to 79 with COVID-19, enrolled during active disease. Here the CDR3 reads CASSLKTSGLYNEQFF. The CDR3 region has the DNA TGTGCCAGCAGCTTGAAGACTAGCGGTTTATACAATGAGCAGTTCTTC.